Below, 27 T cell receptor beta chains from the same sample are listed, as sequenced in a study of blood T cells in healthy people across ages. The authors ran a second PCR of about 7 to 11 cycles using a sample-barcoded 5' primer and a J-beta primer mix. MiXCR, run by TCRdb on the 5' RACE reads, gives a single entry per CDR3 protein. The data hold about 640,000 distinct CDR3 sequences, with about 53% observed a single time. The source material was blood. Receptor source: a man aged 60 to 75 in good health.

The CDR3 spells CASSQRGGSGANVLTF. DNA for the CDR3: TGCGCCAGTAGTCAGCGGGGGGGCTCTGGGGCCAACGTCCTGACTTTC. The chain is built from TRBV10-2 and TRBJ2-6; 10 bases map to TRBD2. This CDR3 contains 16 residues. The germline gives CDR1 WSHSY, CDR2 SAAADI. The J segment lost 0 bases and the V segment lost 9 bases, leaving 5 bases of the junction unmatched.

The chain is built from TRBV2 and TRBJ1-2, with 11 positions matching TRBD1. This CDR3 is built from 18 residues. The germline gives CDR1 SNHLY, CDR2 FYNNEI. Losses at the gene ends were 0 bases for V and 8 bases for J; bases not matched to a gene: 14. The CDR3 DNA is TGTGCCAGCAGTGAAGCGCTTCTGTGGACAGGGGGCGAGGGAGGCTACACCTTC. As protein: CASSEALLWTGGEGGYTF.

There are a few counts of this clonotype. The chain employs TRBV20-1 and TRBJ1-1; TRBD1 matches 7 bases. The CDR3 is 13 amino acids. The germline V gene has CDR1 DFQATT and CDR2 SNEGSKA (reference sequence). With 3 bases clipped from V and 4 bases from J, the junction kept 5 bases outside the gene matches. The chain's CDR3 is CSASGRGATEAFF. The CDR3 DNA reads TGCAGTGCTAGTGGCAGGGGGGCCACTGAAGCTTTCTTT.

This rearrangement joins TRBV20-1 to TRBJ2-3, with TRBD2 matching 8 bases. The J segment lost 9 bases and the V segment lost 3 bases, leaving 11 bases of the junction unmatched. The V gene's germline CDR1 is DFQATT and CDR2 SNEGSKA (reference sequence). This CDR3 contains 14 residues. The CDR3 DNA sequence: TGCAGTGCTAGCCTAGCGGGTCCAGGTTGGACGCAGTATTTT. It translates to CSASLAGPGWTQYF.

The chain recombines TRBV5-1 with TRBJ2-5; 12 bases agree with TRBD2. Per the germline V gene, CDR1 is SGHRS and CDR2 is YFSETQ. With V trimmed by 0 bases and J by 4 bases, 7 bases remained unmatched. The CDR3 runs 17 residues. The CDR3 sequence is CASSLDLAGGQGETQYF. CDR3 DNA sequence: TGCGCCAGCAGCTTGGACCTAGCGGGGGGGCAAGGAGAGACCCAGTACTTC.

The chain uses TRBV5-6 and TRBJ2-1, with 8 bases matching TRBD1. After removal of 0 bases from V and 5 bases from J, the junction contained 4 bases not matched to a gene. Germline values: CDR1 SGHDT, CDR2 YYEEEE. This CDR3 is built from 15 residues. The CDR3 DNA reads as TGTGCCAGCAGCTTGGGGCAGGGGGCGGACAATGAGCAGTTCTTC. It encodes CASSLGQGADNEQFF.

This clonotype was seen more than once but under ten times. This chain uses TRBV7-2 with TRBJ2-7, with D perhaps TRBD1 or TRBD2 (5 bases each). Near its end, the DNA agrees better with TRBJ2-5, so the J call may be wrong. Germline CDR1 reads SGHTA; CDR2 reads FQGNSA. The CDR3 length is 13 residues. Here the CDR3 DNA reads TGTGCCAGCAGCTTAACTTGGGGGGAGACCCAGTACTTC. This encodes CASSLTWGETQYF.

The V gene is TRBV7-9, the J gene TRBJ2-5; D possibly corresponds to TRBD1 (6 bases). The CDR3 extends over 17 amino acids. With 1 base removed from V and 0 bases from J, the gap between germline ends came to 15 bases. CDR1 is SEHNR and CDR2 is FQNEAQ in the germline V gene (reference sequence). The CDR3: CASSLGRDILYQETQYF. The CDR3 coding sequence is TGTGCCAGCAGCTTAGGCCGGGACATCCTGTACCAAGAGACCCAGTACTTC.

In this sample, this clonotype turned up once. The CDR3, as DNA: TGCAGTGCTCCCACCCCAGGGGACAATCAGCCCCAGCATTTT. Encoded protein: CSAPTPGDNQPQHF. The rearrangement uses TRBV20-1 and TRBJ1-5, with TRBD1 as a possible D gene (6 bases). The CDR3 length is 14 residues. The ends were cut back, 5 bases at V and 3 bases at J, with 14 bases in the middle. Germline V gives CDR1 DFQATT, CDR2 SNEGSKA (reference sequence).

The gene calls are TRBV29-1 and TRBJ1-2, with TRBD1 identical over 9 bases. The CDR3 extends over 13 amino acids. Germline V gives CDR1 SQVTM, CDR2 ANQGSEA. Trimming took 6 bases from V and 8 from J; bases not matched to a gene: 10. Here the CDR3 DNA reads TGCAGCGTGGGGGGGACAGGGCATGGGGGCTACACCTTC. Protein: CSVGGTGHGGYTF.

The CDR3 nucleotides read TGTGCCAGCAGCGTACCGGAGGAGCAGTACTTC. This gives the protein CASSVPEEQYF. The V call is TRBV6-5, the J call TRBJ2-7; no firm D call. Germline V CDR1 and CDR2: MNHEY, SVGAGI. The V end was cut by 6 bases, the J end by 7 bases, with 10 bases between. This CDR3 contains 11 residues.

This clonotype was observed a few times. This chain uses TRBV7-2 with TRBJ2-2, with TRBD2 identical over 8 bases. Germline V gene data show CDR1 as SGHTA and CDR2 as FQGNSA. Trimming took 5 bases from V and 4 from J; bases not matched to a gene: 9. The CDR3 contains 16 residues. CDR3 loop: CASSPRAGATTGELFF. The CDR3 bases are TGTGCCAGCAGCCCGCGAGCGGGGGCGACCACCGGGGAGCTGTTTTTT.

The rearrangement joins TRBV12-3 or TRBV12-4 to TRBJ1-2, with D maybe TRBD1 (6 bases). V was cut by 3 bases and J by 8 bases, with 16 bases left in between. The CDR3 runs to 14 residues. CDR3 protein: CASSFTGRAGGYTF. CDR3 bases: TGTGCCAGCAGTTTCACAGGGAGGGCTGGCGGCTACACCTTC.

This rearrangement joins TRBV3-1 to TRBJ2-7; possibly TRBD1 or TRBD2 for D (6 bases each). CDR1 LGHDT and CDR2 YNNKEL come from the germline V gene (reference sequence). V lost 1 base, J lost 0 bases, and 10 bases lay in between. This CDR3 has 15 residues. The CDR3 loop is CASSQAWGASYEQYF. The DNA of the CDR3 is TGTGCCAGCAGCCAAGCCTGGGGGGCCTCCTACGAGCAGTACTTC.

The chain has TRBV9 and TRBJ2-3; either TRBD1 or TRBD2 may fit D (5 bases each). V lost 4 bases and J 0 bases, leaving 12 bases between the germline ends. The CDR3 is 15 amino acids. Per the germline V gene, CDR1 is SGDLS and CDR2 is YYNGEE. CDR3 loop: CASSTRDRSTDTQYF. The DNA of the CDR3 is TGTGCCAGCAGCACTCGGGACCGCAGCACAGATACGCAGTATTTT.

CDR3 sequence (DNA): TGTGCCAGCACGCGGATATCTGGGGCCAACGTCCTGACTTTC. It yields the protein CASTRISGANVLTF. This rearrangement joins TRBV2 to TRBJ2-6; no clear D gene. CDR3 size: 14 residues. In germline, CDR1 is SNHLY, CDR2 FYNNEI. V lost 7 bases, J lost 1 base, and 8 bases lay in between.

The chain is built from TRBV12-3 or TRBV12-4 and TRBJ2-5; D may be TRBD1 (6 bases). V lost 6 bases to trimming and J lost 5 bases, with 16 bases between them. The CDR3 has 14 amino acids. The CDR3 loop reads CASSSTGFYETQYF. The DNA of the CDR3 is TGTGCCAGCAGCTCCACAGGGTTTTACGAGACCCAGTACTTC.

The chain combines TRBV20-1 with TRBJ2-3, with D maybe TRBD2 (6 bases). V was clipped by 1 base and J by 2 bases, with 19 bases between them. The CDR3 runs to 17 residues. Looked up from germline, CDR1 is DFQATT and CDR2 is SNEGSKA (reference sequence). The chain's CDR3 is CSARATRDSPFTDTQYF. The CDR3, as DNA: TGCAGTGCTAGAGCAACCAGGGACTCCCCTTTCACAGATACGCAGTATTTT.

CDR3 residues: CASSVAASGRYEQYF. DNA for the CDR3: TGTGCCAGCAGCGTAGCGGCTAGCGGGAGATACGAGCAGTACTTC. This rearrangement joins TRBV9 to TRBJ2-7, with 10 nucleotides matching TRBD2. Germline V gene lookup returns CDR1 SGDLS and CDR2 YYNGEE. V lost 0 bases and J lost 4; bases outside the gene matches: 4. The length of the CDR3 is 15 residues.

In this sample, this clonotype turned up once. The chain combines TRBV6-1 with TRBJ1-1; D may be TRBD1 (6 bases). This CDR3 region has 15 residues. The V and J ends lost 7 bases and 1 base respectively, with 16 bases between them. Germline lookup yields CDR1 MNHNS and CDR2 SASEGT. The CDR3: CASNDNGQRNTEAFF. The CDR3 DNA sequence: TGTGCCAGCAATGACAACGGACAGCGGAACACTGAAGCTTTCTTT.

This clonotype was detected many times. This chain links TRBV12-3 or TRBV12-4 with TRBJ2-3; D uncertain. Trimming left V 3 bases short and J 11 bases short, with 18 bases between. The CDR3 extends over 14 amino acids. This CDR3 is CASSFGVRGDVQYF. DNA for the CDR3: TGTGCCAGCAGTTTTGGGGTGAGAGGAGATGTGCAGTATTTT.

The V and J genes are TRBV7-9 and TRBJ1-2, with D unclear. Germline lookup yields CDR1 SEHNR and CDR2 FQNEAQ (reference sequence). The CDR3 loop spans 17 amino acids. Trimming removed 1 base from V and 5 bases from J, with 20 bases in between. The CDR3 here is CASSLGGGTQVRYGYTF. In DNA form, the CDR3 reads TGTGCCAGCAGCTTAGGAGGAGGAACGCAGGTCCGGTATGGCTACACCTTC.

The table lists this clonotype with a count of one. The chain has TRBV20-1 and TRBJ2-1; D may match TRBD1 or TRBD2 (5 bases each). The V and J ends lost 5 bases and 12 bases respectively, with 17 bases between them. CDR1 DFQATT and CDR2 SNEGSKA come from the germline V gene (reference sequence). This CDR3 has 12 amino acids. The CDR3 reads CSAYRDLGGQFF. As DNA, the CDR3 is TGCAGTGCTTACCGGGACCTAGGAGGGCAGTTCTTC.

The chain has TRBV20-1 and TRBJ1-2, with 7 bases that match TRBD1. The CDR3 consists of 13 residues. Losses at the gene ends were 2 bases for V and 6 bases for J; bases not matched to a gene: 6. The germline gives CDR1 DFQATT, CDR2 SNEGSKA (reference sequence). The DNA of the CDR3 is TGCAGTGCTAGAAGCGACAGGGTGAATGGCTACACCTTC. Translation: CSARSDRVNGYTF.

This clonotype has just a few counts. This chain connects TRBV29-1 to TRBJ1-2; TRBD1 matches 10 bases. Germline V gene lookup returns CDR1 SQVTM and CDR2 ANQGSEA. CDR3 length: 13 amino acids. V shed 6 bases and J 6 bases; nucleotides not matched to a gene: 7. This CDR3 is CSVRQGAGDGYTF. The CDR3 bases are TGCAGCGTCCGACAGGGGGCTGGTGATGGCTACACCTTC.

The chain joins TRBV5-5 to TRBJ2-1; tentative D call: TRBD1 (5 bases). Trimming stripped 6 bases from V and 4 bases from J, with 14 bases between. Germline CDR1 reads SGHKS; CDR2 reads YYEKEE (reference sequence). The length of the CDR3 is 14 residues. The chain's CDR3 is CASNLQGKYNEQFF. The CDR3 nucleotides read TGTGCCAGCAACCTGCAGGGAAAGTACAATGAGCAGTTCTTC.

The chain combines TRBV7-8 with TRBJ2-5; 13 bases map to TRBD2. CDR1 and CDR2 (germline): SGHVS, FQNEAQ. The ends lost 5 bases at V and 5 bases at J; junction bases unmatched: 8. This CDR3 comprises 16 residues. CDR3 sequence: CASSGGTSGVLETQYF. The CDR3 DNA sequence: TGTGCCAGCAGCGGGGGGACTAGCGGGGTCTTGGAGACCCAGTACTTC.